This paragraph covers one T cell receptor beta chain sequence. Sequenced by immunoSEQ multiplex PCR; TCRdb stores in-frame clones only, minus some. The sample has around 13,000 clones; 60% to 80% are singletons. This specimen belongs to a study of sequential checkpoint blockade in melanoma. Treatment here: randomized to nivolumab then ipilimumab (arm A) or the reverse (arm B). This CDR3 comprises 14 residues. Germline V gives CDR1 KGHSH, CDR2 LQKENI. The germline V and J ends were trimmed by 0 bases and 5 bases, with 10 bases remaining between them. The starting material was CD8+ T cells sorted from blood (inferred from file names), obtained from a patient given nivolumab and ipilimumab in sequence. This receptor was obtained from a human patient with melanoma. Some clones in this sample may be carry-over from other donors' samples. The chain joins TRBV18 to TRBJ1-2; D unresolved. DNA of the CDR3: TGTGCCAGCTCACCACCCACAGAATCATATGGCTACACCTTC. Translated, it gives CASSPPTESYGYTF. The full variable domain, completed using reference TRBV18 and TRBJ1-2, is NAGVMQNPRHLVRRRGQEARLRCSPMKGHSHVYWYRQLPEEGLKFMVYLQKENIIDESGMPKERFSAEFPKEGPSILRIQQVVRGDSAAYFCASSPPTESYGYTFGSGTRLTVV.